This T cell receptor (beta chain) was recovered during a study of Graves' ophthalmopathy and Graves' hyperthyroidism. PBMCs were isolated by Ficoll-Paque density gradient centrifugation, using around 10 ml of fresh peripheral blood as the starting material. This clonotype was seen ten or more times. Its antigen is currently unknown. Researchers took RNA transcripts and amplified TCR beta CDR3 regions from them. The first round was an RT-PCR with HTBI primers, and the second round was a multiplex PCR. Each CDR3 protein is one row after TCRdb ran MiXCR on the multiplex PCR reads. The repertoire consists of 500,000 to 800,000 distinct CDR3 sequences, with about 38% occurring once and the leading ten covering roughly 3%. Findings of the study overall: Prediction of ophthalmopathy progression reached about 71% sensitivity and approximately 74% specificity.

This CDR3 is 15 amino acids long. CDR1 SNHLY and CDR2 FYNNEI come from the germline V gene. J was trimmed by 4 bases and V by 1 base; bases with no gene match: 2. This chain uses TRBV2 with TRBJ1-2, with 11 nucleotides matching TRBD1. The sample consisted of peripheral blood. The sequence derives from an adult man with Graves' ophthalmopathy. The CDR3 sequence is CASSEGTGGGYGYTF. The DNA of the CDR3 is TGTGCCAGCAGTGAAGGGACAGGGGGCGGCTATGGCTACACCTTC. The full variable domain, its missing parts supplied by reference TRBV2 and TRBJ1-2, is EPEVTQTPSHQVTQMGQEVILRCVPISNHLYFYWYRQILGQKVEFLVSFYNNEISEKSEIFDDQFSVERPDGSNFTLKIRSTKLEDSAMYFCASSEGTGGGYGYTFGSGTRLTVV.